The source of this T cell receptor (beta chain) is a study of identical twins. Overall study findings and caveats: Models, which agreed with sharing between unrelated individuals, nonetheless underestimated the out-of-frame TCR alpha sharing seen in monozygotic twins.

The CDR3 extends over 15 amino acids. V was clipped by 6 bases and J by 6 bases; unmatched bases: 12. This clonotype showed up just a few times. Its antigen remains unidentified. Addition of a universal primer site occurred through template switching, and cDNA carried unique molecular identifiers. In TCRdb, the 5' RACE reads were re-called with MiXCR into one record per CDR3 protein. The sample comprises around 250,000 distinct CDR3 sequences, approximately 7% of which are singletons, and 3.5% to 4% rests with the top ten. Another study also made use of these data, one on yellow fever vaccine responses in identical twins. Turning to that study: Reportedly, twins showed a vaccine T cell response that looked partly convergent and partly personalized.

This receptor was identified in a woman younger than 30 in good health. This chain joins TRBV12-3 or TRBV12-4 and TRBJ1-2; TRBD1 aligns across 8 bases. The sample taken for sequencing was memory (CD45RO+) T cells sorted from blood. The CDR3 DNA is TGTGCCAGCAGAAGCGGACAGGGTAGAGCGGATGGCTACACCTTC. Its translation is CASRSGQGRADGYTF.